The following is a T cell receptor (beta chain) sequence with its context. Its antigen remains undetermined. No clone much larger than this one lies a single base away; base qualities are absent. This entry belongs to a study of tissue T cells after allogeneic stem cell transplantation (dated by TCRdb to the early 2020s). Notes on the research overall: Every GVHD patient got a graft from a donor, with four grafts unmodified and three CD34-selected to deplete T cells. For tissues with multiple samples, a pathologist reviewed H&E sections and gave sequencing priority to samples with histologically apparent lymphocytes. TCR beta repertoires were profiled across many tissues obtained from research autopsies of patients with and without GVHD, as well as in mouse models of GVHD. The human part of the study was a prospective observational study with no blinding and no randomization.

Libraries were constructed by the immunoSEQ multiplex PCR assay. Adaptive Biotechnologies performed TCRbeta CDR3 sequencing at survey depth and reported CDR3 sequences, V/J genes, productive frequency, and template counts. TCR beta CDR3 regions were amplified from genomic DNA instead of RNA. Concerning the study's data processing: Jensen-Shannon divergence served to quantify pairwise repertoire overlap between tissues, with 0 meaning identical and 1 meaning complete divergence. Tissues were clustered by single-linkage agglomerative hierarchical clustering of pairwise JSD values, and the clustering results were displayed as dendrograms. GLIPH2 was run on all patient samples with simulation_depth 1000, kmer_min_depth 3, cdr3_length_cutoff 8, keeping groups with more than two unique CDR3s. A standardized tissue-overlap score was calculated by extrapolating Jaccard GLIPH-group overlap across patients to a standard repertoire size of 1000 clones. To look at how diversity was associated with clinical or experimental variables, linear mixed-effect models were used, with tissue treated as a fixed effect and individual treated as a random effect. TCRdb mirrors the immuneACCESS table, restricted to in-frame sequences. Some clones are absent from its copies; in checked studies, under half trace to an unresolved V gene, and the reason for the others is unknown. V, J and clone size are taken as reported in that table, and D and trimming were inferred from the DNA itself. In all, the sample holds about 4,100 clones, and roughly 78% of those were seen once. The top ten hold around 10% of the sample.

Trimming leaves V shorter by 6 bases and J shorter by 2 bases, with the junction holding 7 bases beyond the gene matches. The germline V gene (reference sequence) provides CDR1 LNHDA and CDR2 SQIVND. The CDR3 holds 14 amino acids from the cysteine to the phenylalanine. CDR3 DNA only is kept here, 42 bases in frame from base 1. This specimen's time point label, interpreted: human tissue collected at research (rapid) autopsy. Over an approximately three-year period, roughly seven adult allo-HCT recipients who had steroid-refractory GVHD were prospectively enrolled in a research-autopsy study. All GVHD patients had gastrointestinal GVHD and received several lines of GVHD-directed therapy; five or six also had skin involvement. Autopsy tissues included GI sites from esophagus to rectum, liver, skin and lymphoid organs including spleen, after a median post-mortem interval of approximately 10 hours. Each autopsy specimen was cut in two, with one portion flash-frozen in liquid nitrogen and the remainder formalin-fixed, and the outer muscle layers of GI specimens were removed. Genomic DNA was extracted from frozen tissues using the Mag-Bind Blood & Tissue DNA HDQ 96 Kit on a Chemagic 360 or the DNeasy Blood & Tissue Kit. Extracted DNA was further purified with the Genomic DNA Clean & Concentrator-25 kit because of concern about red blood cell contamination.

Broader findings and caveats from the paper: In both patients and mice, T cells from blood and spleen covered only a limited part of the TCR repertoire found in tissues. Within patients, how anatomically similar tissues were was a major factor shaping TCR repertoire composition, regardless of disease or transplant status. The patient cohort was small and varied clinically, and sampling depth was recognized as a limitation. The study did not establish which tissue TCRs were alloreactive or antigen-specific, and some clones may have been host cells that persisted. Few T cell clones were found to be shared across patients, but shared repertoire signatures across patients were revealed in a tissue-specific fashion by motif-based clustering.

The TCR originated in a male patient older than 55 with steroid-refractory graft-versus-host disease after an allogeneic stem cell transplant. Some T cells seen after a transplant may have their origin in the graft donor. The material sequenced was esophageal tissue, taken at autopsy. The sequence is built from TRBV19 and TRBJ2-7; 7 central nucleotides agree with TRBD1. The CDR3 protein sequence reads: CASSNTDRAYEQYF. The DNA sequence is as follows: TGTGCCAGTAGCAACACCGACAGGGCCTACGAGCAGTACTTC.